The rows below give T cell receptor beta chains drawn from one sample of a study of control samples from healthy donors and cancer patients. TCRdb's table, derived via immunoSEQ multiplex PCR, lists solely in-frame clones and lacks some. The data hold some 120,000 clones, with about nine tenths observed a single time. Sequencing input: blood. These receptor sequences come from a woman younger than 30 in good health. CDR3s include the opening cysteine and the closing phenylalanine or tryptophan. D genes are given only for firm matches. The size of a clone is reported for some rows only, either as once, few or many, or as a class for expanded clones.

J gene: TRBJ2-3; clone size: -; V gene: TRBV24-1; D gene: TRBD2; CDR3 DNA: TGTGCCACCAGTGATACTAGCGGGATCACAGATACGCAGTATTTT; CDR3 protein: CATSDTSGITDTQYF
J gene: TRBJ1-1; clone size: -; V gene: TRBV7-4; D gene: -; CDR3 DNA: TGTGCCAGCAGCTTAAACCGGCACATGAACACTGAAGCTTTCTTT; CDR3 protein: CASSLNRHMNTEAFF
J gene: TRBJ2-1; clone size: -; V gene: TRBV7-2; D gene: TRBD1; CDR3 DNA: TGTGCCAGCAGCTCACTAGGGGTACAGGGGAATGAGCAGTTCTTC; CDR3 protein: CASSSLGVQGNEQFF
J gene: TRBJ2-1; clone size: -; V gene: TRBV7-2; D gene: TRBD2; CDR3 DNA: TGTGCCAGCAGCGCTACTAGCGGGGGGGCCGTTGAGCAGTTCTTC; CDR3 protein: CASSATSGGAVEQFF
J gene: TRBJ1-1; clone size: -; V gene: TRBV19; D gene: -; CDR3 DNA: TGTGCAAGTACTGGGAGGCCGTACAGGAACACTGAAGCTTTCTTT; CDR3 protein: CASTGRPYRNTEAFF
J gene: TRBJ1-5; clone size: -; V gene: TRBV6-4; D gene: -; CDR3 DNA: TGTGCCAGCAGTGACTCGTCCCGGGCCCCCTATCATAGCAATCAGCCCCAGCATTTT; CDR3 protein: CASSDSSRAPYHSNQPQHF
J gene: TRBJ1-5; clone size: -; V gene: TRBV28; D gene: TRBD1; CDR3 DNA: TGTGCCAGCAGCCCTTCAGGGGGCGGTCAGCCCCAGCATTTT; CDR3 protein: CASSPSGGGQPQHF
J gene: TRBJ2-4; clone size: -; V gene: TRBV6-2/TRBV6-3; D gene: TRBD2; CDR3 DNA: TGTGCCAGCAGCCTCAGGACTAGCGGGAGGTTGACCAAAAACATTCAGTACTTC; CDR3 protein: CASSLRTSGRLTKNIQYF
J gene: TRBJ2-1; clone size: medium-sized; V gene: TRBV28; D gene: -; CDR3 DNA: TGTGCCAGCAGTTTTTCGTTAGGTGAGCAGTTCTTC; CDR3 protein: CASSFSLGEQFF
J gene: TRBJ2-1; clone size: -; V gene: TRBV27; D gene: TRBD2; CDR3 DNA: TGTGCCAGCGAGGGACTAGCGGGACAAAATGAGCAGTTCTTC; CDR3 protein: CASEGLAGQNEQFF
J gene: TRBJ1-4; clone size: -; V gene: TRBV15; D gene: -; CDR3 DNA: TGTGCCACCAGCAGAGATTCCGAGGGGAAGGATGAAAAACTGTTTTTT; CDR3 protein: CATSRDSEGKDEKLFF
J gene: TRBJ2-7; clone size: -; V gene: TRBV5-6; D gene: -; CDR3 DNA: TGTGCCAGCAGCCCTGGGGACAACTTCTACGAGCAGTACTTC; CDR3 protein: CASSPGDNFYEQYF
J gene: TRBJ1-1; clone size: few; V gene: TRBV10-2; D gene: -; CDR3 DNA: TGCGCCAGCAGTGAGTCGACGGGGAACACTGAAGCTTTCTTT; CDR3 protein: CASSESTGNTEAFF
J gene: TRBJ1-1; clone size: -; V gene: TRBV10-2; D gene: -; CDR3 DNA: TGCGCCAGCAGCAGACAGGAGAACACTGAAGCTTTCTTT; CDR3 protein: CASSRQENTEAFF
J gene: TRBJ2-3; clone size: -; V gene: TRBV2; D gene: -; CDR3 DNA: TGTGCCAGCAGCGTTACAGGGTCCCGGATCACAGATACGCAGTATTTT; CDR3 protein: CASSVTGSRITDTQYF
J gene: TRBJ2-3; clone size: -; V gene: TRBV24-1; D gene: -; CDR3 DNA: TGTGCCACCAGTGATTCCGGACGGATGCAAGGGAGCACAGATACGCAGTATTTT; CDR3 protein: CATSDSGRMQGSTDTQYF
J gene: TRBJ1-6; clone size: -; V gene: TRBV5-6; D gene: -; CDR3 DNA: TGTGCCAGCAGCCTACAGATAGATAATTCACCCCTCCACTTT; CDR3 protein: CASSLQIDNSPLHF
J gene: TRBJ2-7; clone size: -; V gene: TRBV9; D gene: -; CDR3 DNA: TGTGCCAGCAGCGGAGACAGGACGGAGCAGTACTTC; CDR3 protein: CASSGDRTEQYF
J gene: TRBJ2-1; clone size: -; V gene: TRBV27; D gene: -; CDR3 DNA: TGTGCCAGCAGAGGGGGAAGCTCCTACAATGAGCAGTTCTTC; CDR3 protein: CASRGGSSYNEQFF
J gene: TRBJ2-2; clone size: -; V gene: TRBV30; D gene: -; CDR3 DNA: TGTGCCTGGAGTTCAGGGGCCGCGAACACCGGGGAGCTGTTTTTT; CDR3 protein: CAWSSGAANTGELFF
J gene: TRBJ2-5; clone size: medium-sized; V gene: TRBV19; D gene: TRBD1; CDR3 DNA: TGTGCCAGTAGTATAGGGTACAGGGGGCAAGAGACCCAGTACTTC; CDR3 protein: CASSIGYRGQETQYF
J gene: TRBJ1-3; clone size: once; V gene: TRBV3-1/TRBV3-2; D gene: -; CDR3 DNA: TGTGCCAGCAGCCAGGGCGTCTCTGGAAACACCATATATTTT; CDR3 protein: CASSQGVSGNTIYF